The 3 T cell receptor beta chains given below trace back to one sample, sequenced in a study of cytomegalovirus exposure and HLA in healthy donors. It was with 60 Vbeta and 13 Jbeta primers that the PCR ran. The repertoire was sequenced with immunoSEQ multiplex PCR; TCRdb's copy has only in-frame clones and lacks some. The table lists under 200,000 clones, about 13% of them singletons, with about 8% in the top ten. The specimen sequenced was PBMCs. The receptors were sampled from a middle-aged man in good health and CMV-seropositive.

This clone was found a few times. This chain connects TRBV7-2 to TRBJ2-7, with D tentatively TRBD2 (7 bases). V was clipped by 5 bases and J by 0 bases, with 14 bases between them. The germline V gene encodes CDR1 SGHTA and CDR2 FQGNSA. The CDR3 spans 15 residues. In DNA form, the CDR3 reads TGTGCCAGCAGCCGAGGGGGGGGCAGCTCCTACGAGCAGTACGTC. Residues: CASSRGGGSSYEQYV.

J is TRBJ1-2 and V is TRBV7-9; no clear D. The V end was cut by 3 bases, the J end by 0 bases, with 8 bases between. Looked up from germline, CDR1 is SEHNR and CDR2 is FQNEAQ (reference sequence). This CDR3 comprises 14 residues. In nucleotides, the CDR3 is TGTGCCAGCAGCTTCGGGGAGACTAACTATGGCTACACCTTC. Protein: CASSFGETNYGYTF. Using reference TRBV7-9 and TRBJ1-2 for the parts outside the CDR3, the full variable domain is DTGVSQNPRHKITKRGQNVTFRCDPISEHNRLYWYRQTLGQGPEFLTYFQNEAQLEKSRLLSDRFSAERPKGSFSTLEIQRTEQGDSAMYLCASSFGETNYGYTFGSGTRLTVV.

This sequence joins TRBV4-3 and TRBJ1-5; D is uncertain. Germline CDR1 LGHNA, CDR2 YSLEER. The CDR3 consists of 16 residues. Trimming shortened V by 3 bases and J by 7 bases, and 19 bases separated the two germline ends. Here the CDR3 reads CASSQGSEDPRQPQHF. The CDR3 DNA is TGCGCCAGCAGCCAGGGCTCGGAGGACCCAAGGCAGCCCCAGCATTTT.